The text below deals with one T cell receptor (beta chain). This clonotype has only a few counts. Its antigen is currently not known. There are no base qualities to consult, and no much larger clone falls within one base. This sample is drawn from a study of glioma-infiltrating T cells (dated by TCRdb to 2016 to 2017). With regard to the full study: The low-grade gliomas were WHO grade II oligodendrogliomas or astrocytomas, while the glioblastomas were WHO grade IV tumors sampled at initial diagnosis rather than at recurrent diagnosis. The study sequenced TCR alpha- and beta-chain repertoires from glioma tissue, from non-neoplastic brain tissue and from matched peripheral blood mononuclear cells. Each tissue-infiltrating repertoire was compared with the same patient's peripheral blood repertoire to measure divergence between tissue and blood T-cell populations. The paired cohort comprised three low-grade glioma patients, 8 or 9 primary glioblastoma patients and three non-glioma patients contributing non-neoplastic brain tissue. For blood libraries, the target was about 4.5- to 11-fold sequencing coverage of approximately 920,000 peripheral T cells. Dexamethasone was administered to glioma patients for six or fewer days before surgery.

The CDR3 covers 14 residues, taking in both the cysteine and the phenylalanine. The retained sequence is limited to the CDR3, 42 bases, with the frame set at the first base. The junction shows trimming of 4 bases on V and 10 bases on J, plus 20 bases between the germline ends. According to the germline V gene, CDR1 reads MNHEY and CDR2 reads SVGEGT. Surgical brain or tumor specimens were cryofrozen in liquid nitrogen immediately after resection, and peripheral blood cells were collected concurrently. Overall study results and their limits: Tissue and blood shared very few CDR3 sequences, a result attributed to high CDR3 diversity and limited sampling. VJ-independent divergence between tissue and blood was lower than expected in non-neoplastic patients but higher than expected in all gliomas, particularly low-grade gliomas. Patients with low tissue-blood divergence were marked by a signature set of shared blood CDR3 motifs, and this signature set was depleted in highly divergent patients. Group comparisons rested on small numbers: three non-neoplastic, three low-grade glioma and several glioblastoma patients.

The iRepertoire nested amplicon-rescue multiplex PCR (arm-PCR) platform was used to amplify TCR alpha and beta CDR3 regions from RNA. One-step reverse transcription and amplification used roughly 90-400 ng of tissue mRNA or PBMC total RNA as input. After bead purification, a secondary multiplex PCR added Illumina adapters, and libraries were gel-purified between 200 and 400 bp. Demultiplexing relied on internal 6-nucleotide barcodes carried by the libraries. Sequencing of the libraries was done on an Illumina MiSeq using 2x220 or 2x250 nucleotide paired-end reads. In the paper's pipeline: Paired reads were merged using FLASH 1.2.11 and were aligned to the GRCh37 human genome using BWA-MEM, after which TRA and TRB reads were extracted. V and J assignment used an IMGT-derived reference of cassette sequences and CDR3 motifs that included pseudogenes. Three-frame translation of reads was performed, and productive CDR3s were defined as those with a C...FGXG motif and no stop codons. Unique combinations of V-J cassette pair and CDR3 amino acid sequence were defined as clonotypes. Filtering of reads was based on Hamming distance, with the threshold set by the sequence error rate of each sample in mapped regions. The public reads were reanalyzed by TCRdb: fastp trimming at Q25, MiXCR alignment, in-frame beta chains only. For every CDR3 protein sequence, its rows merge into one entry that carries the most common genes and DNA. These V and J calls derive from TCRdb rather than the authors' analysis. The table for this sample lists fewer than 500,000 distinct CDR3 sequences; 41% of them were counted only once. The top ten clones comprise more than 10% of the sample.

The source of this sequence is a human donor with low-grade glioma or glioblastoma, undergoing nonglioma brain surgery, or in good health (not recorded which). Recombination joined TRBV6-2 or TRBV6-3 with TRBJ2-7; the D assignment is uncertain and may be TRBD1 or TRBD2, with 5 bases supporting each. The sample comprised glioma tissue, nonneoplastic brain tissue, or PBMCs (not recorded which). DNA sequence: TGTGCCAGCAGTTGGGGGAACCTAGAGCGGCACCAGTACTTC. Protein translation: CASSWGNLERHQYF.